This TCR beta chain was sequenced in a study of T cells in Graves' hyperthyroidism and ophthalmopathy. Amplification of TCR beta CDR3 regions used RNA as the template. First-round RT-PCR targeting the TCR CDR3 was performed with the HTBI primer set. TCRdb recomputed calls from the multiplex PCR reads with MiXCR, one row per CDR3 protein. Of roughly 500,000 distinct CDR3 sequences detected, 46% appear once; the ten largest clones hold about two fifths. Lactation, pregnancy, other autoimmune disease or uncontrolled infection excluded patients. The CDR3 contains 15 residues. The germline V gene has CDR1 WSHSY and CDR2 SAAADI. General observations from the study: Before onset, by a median of around six months, the model predicted ophthalmopathy. Stable hyperthyroidism and ophthalmopathy were separated using 13 V-J signatures. Most expanded thyroid clonotypes above 0.001 recurred in blood.

Remarks on this clonotype: Its antigen is not known. Sequence at one end of the junction differs from germline and may be a read error.

The J gene is TRBJ1-6, the V gene TRBV10-2; possible D gene TRBD1, 6 bases. This receptor was obtained from an adult woman with Graves' disease, either hyperthyroidism or ophthalmopathy (not recorded which). Sequencing input: peripheral blood or thyroid tissue (not recorded which). CDR3 region: CASSQWRGGNSPLHF. CDR3 sequence (DNA): TGTGCCAGCAGCCAGTGGCGGGGGGGCAATTCACCCCTCCACTTT.